Sequencing of this T cell receptor (beta chain) was carried out in a study of identical twins. This CDR3 has 15 amino acids. Germline CDR1 PRHDT, CDR2 FYEKMQ (reference sequence). The V end was cut by 1 base, the J end by 0 bases, with 10 bases between. In this sample, this clonotype turned up many times. TCRdb processed the 5' RACE reads anew with MiXCR; each CDR3 protein has one entry. Among some 1,700,000 distinct CDR3 sequences listed, less than 40% were seen once. The sequence was obtained from a newborn girl in good health. The specimen was cord blood. The rearrangement links TRBV13 to TRBJ2-7; D unclear. The CDR3 bases are TGTGCCAGCAGCTTAGCGGCCGATAGCTCCTACGAGCAGTACTTC. It specifies CASSLAADSSYEQYF.